This T cell receptor beta chain came from a study of cytomegalovirus exposure and HLA in healthy donors. J gave up 4 bases and V 2 bases, and 4 bases lay outside the gene matches. The length of the CDR3 is 14 residues. Looked up from germline, CDR1 is SGHDN and CDR2 is FVKESK. The protocol was immunoSEQ multiplex PCR, while the TCRdb copy is restricted to in-frame clones and leaves out a portion. This sample has a few hundred thousand clones; nearly 90% occur once, and the top ten carry roughly 0.4%. The TCR comes from a woman aged 18-29 years in good health and CMV-seronegative. The chain recombines TRBV14 with TRBJ1-1; 7 positions agree with TRBD1. Source material: PBMCs. The chain's CDR3 is CASSQTAGGTEAFF. In DNA form, the CDR3 reads TGTGCCAGCAGCCAAACCGCAGGGGGCACTGAAGCTTTCTTT.